These 30 T cell receptor beta chains were all obtained from the same sample, sequenced in a study of regulatory and conventional T cells in RAG deficiency (dated by TCRdb to 2015 to 2018). Libraries were constructed by the immunoSEQ multiplex PCR assay. TCRdb took this table from immuneACCESS and kept in-frame rearrangements with V and J called. Such tables lack part of the clones; where checked against another copy, unresolved V genes explain under half of the gap, and the rest is unexplained. The table for this sample lists 1,200 or so clones; just under 80% of them were counted only once. The ten largest make up more than 5.5% of the sample. Before genomic DNA was extracted, conventional CD4+ T cells were isolated from blood as CD25-low CD127-high cells. Sequencing was done on a sample of CD4+ effector T cells sorted from blood. These receptors all come from a human donor with RAG deficiency presenting as severe combined immunodeficiency.

The gene calls are TRBV19 and TRBJ2-1; D assignment may be TRBD1 or TRBD2 (5 bases each). With 3 bases removed from V and 6 bases from J, the gap between germline ends came to 12 bases. The CDR3 length is 14 residues. The germline gives CDR1 LNHDA, CDR2 SQIVND (reference sequence). CDR3 DNA sequence: TGTGCCAGTAGTATCCTCTCGGGGACCAATGAGCAGTTCTTC. Translation: CASSILSGTNEQFF.

V gene TRBV5-1 combines with J gene TRBJ2-7; no firm D call. V lost 0 bases and J lost 0, with 13 bases in between. Germline CDR1 SGHRS, CDR2 YFSETQ. The CDR3 extends over 16 amino acids. In DNA, the CDR3 is TGCGCCAGCAGCTTGGTCGCCGGCAGGTCCTCCTACGAGCAGTACTTC. It yields the protein CASSLVAGRSSYEQYF. The variable domain in full, with the rest retrieved from reference TRBV5-1 and TRBJ2-7, is KAGVTQTPRYLIKTRGQQVTLSCSPISGHRSVSWYQQTPGQGLQFLFEYFSETQRNKGNFPGRFSGRQFSNSRSEMNVSTLELGDSALYLCASSLVAGRSSYEQYFGPGTRLTVT.

V is TRBV6-5 and J is TRBJ2-1; D gene ambiguous. The CDR3 is 15 amino acids. V dropped 2 bases and J dropped 2 bases, with 10 bases sitting between them. In germline, CDR1 is MNHEY, CDR2 SVGAGI. CDR3 residues: CASSYVGPTYNEQFF. CDR3 coding DNA: TGTGCCAGCAGTTACGTCGGCCCTACCTACAATGAGCAGTTCTTC.

V is TRBV5-1 and J is TRBJ2-1; tentative D call: TRBD1 (6 bases). CDR3 length equals 15 residues. Germline CDR1 and CDR2: SGHRS and YFSETQ. V lost 4 bases to trimming and J lost 7 bases, with 18 bases between them. The CDR3 nucleotides read TGCGCCAGCAGCCTACAGGGACATTTGGGTAATGAGCAGTTCTTC. The encoded protein is CASSLQGHLGNEQFF.

V gene TRBV18 combines with J gene TRBJ2-1; 7 positions match TRBD1. The CDR3 has 13 amino acids. Looked up from germline, CDR1 is KGHSH and CDR2 is LQKENI. V shed 3 bases, J shed 6 bases, and the junction held 2 bases outside the gene matches. This chain's CDR3 is CASSPDRVNEQFF. The CDR3 DNA reads TGTGCCAGCTCACCTGACAGGGTCAATGAGCAGTTCTTC.

This chain links TRBV18 with TRBJ1-3; no reliable D call. V lost 3 bases, J lost 0 bases, and 6 bases lay in between. Germline CDR1 and CDR2: KGHSH and LQKENI. This CDR3 contains 14 residues. The CDR3 sequence: CASSPRVSGNTIYF. The CDR3 DNA is TGTGCCAGCTCACCGAGAGTCTCTGGAAACACCATATATTTT.

The V call is TRBV6-5, the J call TRBJ2-1; TRBD2 is a possible D gene (5 bases). This CDR3 spans 12 amino acids. The germline V gene has CDR1 MNHEY and CDR2 SVGAGI. Trimming removed 4 bases at V and 12 bases at J, with 13 bases between. This chain's CDR3 is CASSSTPAGQFF. The CDR3 DNA sequence: TGTGCCAGCAGTTCGACCCCTGCGGGGCAGTTCTTC.

The genes are TRBV5-4 and TRBJ1-5, with a possible D match to TRBD1 (6 bases). V was trimmed by 5 bases and J by 4 bases, leaving 10 bases between them. This CDR3 comprises 13 residues. Germline CDR1 is SGHNT and CDR2 is YYREEE (reference sequence). The CDR3 spells CASSSGVNQPQHF. CDR3 coding DNA: TGTGCCAGCAGTTCAGGGGTTAATCAGCCCCAGCATTTT. The whole variable domain, remainder taken from reference TRBV5-4 and TRBJ1-5, is ETGVTQSPTHLIKTRGQQVTLRCSSQSGHNTVSWYQQALGQGPQFIFQYYREEENGRGNFPPRFSGLQFPNYSSELNVNALELDDSALYLCASSSGVNQPQHFGDGTRLSIL.

The CDR3 reads CASSLGRDSPLHF. The CDR3 coding sequence is TGTGCCAGCAGCCTAGGGAGGGACTCACCCCTCCACTTT. The rearrangement uses TRBV7-6 and TRBJ1-6; weak D call: TRBD1 (5 bases). CDR3 length: 13 residues. The germline CDR1 and CDR2 sequences are SGHVS and FNYEAQ. V lost 5 bases and J 10 bases, leaving 12 bases between the germline ends.

This chain joins TRBV6-1 and TRBJ1-6, with 8 bases identical to TRBD1. This CDR3 spans 13 amino acids. With 8 bases clipped from V and 10 bases from J, the junction kept 7 bases outside the gene matches. Germline V CDR1 and CDR2: MNHNS, SASEGT. DNA for the CDR3: TGTGCCAGCGGGACAGGAACTCGATCACCCCTCCACTTT. Translation: CASGTGTRSPLHF.

The chain combines TRBV25-1 with TRBJ2-5, with D uncertain. Trimming took 1 base from V and 1 from J, leaving 7 bases between them. The CDR3 totals 14 residues. Looked up from germline, CDR1 is MGHDK and CDR2 is SYGVNS. This chain's CDR3 is CASSESNSQETQYF. CDR3 DNA: TGTGCCAGCAGTGAATCGAACTCCCAAGAGACCCAGTACTTC.

The CDR3 coding sequence is TGTGCCAGCAGGGCCCTCGGTAGGTTCCATCAGCCCCAGCATTTT. Amino acid sequence: CASRALGRFHQPQHF. The chain is built from TRBV28 and TRBJ1-5, with unresolved D. The CDR3 is 15 amino acids. Trimming cost V 6 bases and J 5 bases, with 17 bases left between them. Germline assignment: CDR1 MDHEN and CDR2 SYDVKM.

The rearrangement uses TRBV29-1 and TRBJ2-4; possibly TRBD1 for D (6 bases). In germline, CDR1 is SQVTM, CDR2 ANQGSEA. With 5 bases removed from V and 3 bases from J, the gap between germline ends came to 17 bases. CDR3 size: 15 residues. CDR3 residues: CSVSFSRDNKNIQYF. DNA for the CDR3: TGCAGCGTTTCGTTTTCTAGGGACAACAAAAACATTCAGTACTTC.

The CDR3 region is CASSPEQGAMNQPQHF. The DNA for the CDR3 is TGTGCCAGCAGTCCTGAACAGGGGGCAATGAATCAGCCCCAGCATTTT. The chain employs TRBV27 and TRBJ1-5, with 9 nucleotides matching TRBD1. V trimming: 5 bases; J trimming: 4 bases; junction bases outside the gene matches: 9. CDR1 and CDR2 from the germline V gene are MNHEY and SMNVEV (reference sequence). This CDR3 has 16 residues.

The rearrangement links TRBV28 to TRBJ1-3; tentatively, D is TRBD1 (5 bases). The CDR3 has 14 residues. Trimming left V 4 bases short and J 4 bases short, with 11 bases between. Per the germline V gene, CDR1 is MDHEN and CDR2 is SYDVKM. The CDR3 protein is CASSSIGGGNTIYF. Here the CDR3 DNA reads TGTGCCAGCAGTTCGATTGGGGGGGGAAACACCATATATTTT.

The rearrangement uses TRBV20-1 and TRBJ1-4, with D hard to call. The CDR3 totals 11 residues. V shed 3 bases and J shed 13 bases, with 12 bases lying between them. CDR1 and CDR2 (germline): DFQATT, SNEGSKA (reference sequence). The CDR3 DNA sequence: TGCAGTGCTAGTGTAGGTGGCAGACTGTTTTTT. Amino acid sequence: CSASVGGRLFF.

This clone appeared once. V usage is TRBV9 and J usage is TRBJ2-1, with 9 bases identical to TRBD2. The germline gives CDR1 SGDLS, CDR2 YYNGEE. V lost 1 base, J lost 5 bases, and 1 base stayed unmatched. The CDR3 has 14 residues. The DNA for the CDR3 is TGTGCCAGCAGCGTAAGCGGGAGGCACAATGAGCAGTTCTTC. It yields the protein CASSVSGRHNEQFF.

This chain uses TRBV10-3 with TRBJ2-7; the D is unclear. Trimming removed 7 bases at V and 2 bases at J, with 6 bases between. This CDR3 spans 11 amino acids. The V gene's germline CDR1 is ENHRY and CDR2 SYGVKD. The CDR3 reads CAITSAYEQYF. CDR3 bases: TGTGCCATCACCTCGGCCTACGAGCAGTACTTC.

This CDR3 is CSVGGRVGEKLFF. The CDR3 DNA reads TGCAGCGTTGGCGGCAGGGTGGGGGAAAAACTGTTTTTT. V usage is TRBV29-1 and J usage is TRBJ1-4; maybe TRBD1 (5 bases). The CDR3 sequence is 13 residues long. CDR1 and CDR2 from the germline V gene are SQVTM and ANQGSEA. Trimming cost V 4 bases and J 8 bases, with 14 bases left between them.

This clone was seen more than once but under ten times. The chain has TRBV10-3 and TRBJ1-3; D uncertain. The CDR3 sequence is 15 residues long. V dropped 0 bases and J dropped 0 bases, with 6 bases sitting between them. Germline-derived CDR1 and CDR2 are ENHRY and SYGVKD. As DNA, the CDR3 is TGTGCCATCAGTGAGTCGTCCTCCTCTGGAAACACCATATATTTT. Amino acid sequence: CAISESSSSGNTIYF.

The rearrangement links TRBV7-9 to TRBJ2-7, with 9 positions matching TRBD2. Trimming at V came to 1 base and at J to 2 bases, leaving 0 bases not matched to a gene. The CDR3 contains 14 residues. Germline V gene sequence: CDR1 SEHNR, CDR2 FQNEAQ (reference sequence). DNA for the CDR3: TGTGCCAGCAGCTTAGGGACTAGCGCCTACGAGCAGTACTTC. Protein: CASSLGTSAYEQYF.

This clone was detected once. The gene calls are TRBV5-6 and TRBJ2-7; 10 bases line up with TRBD1. J was trimmed by 4 bases and V by 0 bases; bases with no gene match: 13. CDR3 length equals 18 residues. Germline V gene sequence: CDR1 SGHDT, CDR2 YYEEEE. The CDR3 sequence is CASSLAGTGALSGYEQYF. The CDR3 nucleotides read TGTGCCAGCAGCTTGGCAGGGACAGGGGCTCTAAGTGGGTACGAGCAGTACTTC.

The V and J genes are TRBV28 and TRBJ1-4; D remains unclear. The length of the CDR3 is 14 residues. The germline CDR1 and CDR2 sequences are MDHEN and SYDVKM. The V gene lost 2 bases and the J gene lost 0 bases, with 4 bases spanning the gap. The CDR3, as DNA: TGTGCCAGCAGTTTACAGGCAACTAATGAAAAACTGTTTTTT. The encoded protein is CASSLQATNEKLFF.

This clone has more than one count but fewer than ten. The chain links TRBV5-8 to TRBJ1-6; D unresolved. Germline values: CDR1 SGHTS, CDR2 YDEGEE. The CDR3 sequence is 14 residues long. Trimming removed 4 bases from V and 9 bases from J, with 14 bases in between. The chain's CDR3 is CASSPFQIGSPLHF. The CDR3 coding sequence is TGTGCCAGCAGCCCATTCCAGATAGGTTCACCCCTCCACTTT.

This clone appeared a single time. This rearrangement joins TRBV6-1 to TRBJ1-5; D call uncertain. The CDR3 is made up of 15 amino acids. Per the germline V gene, CDR1 is MNHNS and CDR2 is SASEGT. Trimming pared 2 bases from V and 0 bases from J, leaving 8 bases between. In DNA form, the CDR3 reads TGTGCCAGCAGTGAAAGGTCCGATAGCAATCAGCCCCAGCATTTT. Its translation: CASSERSDSNQPQHF.

This chain joins TRBV27 and TRBJ1-1, with 8 nucleotides matching TRBD1. The CDR3 is 12 amino acids. Per germline, CDR1 MNHEY and CDR2 SMNVEV (reference sequence). The junction had 4 bases not matched to a gene; V was cut back by 8 bases and J by 5 bases. In DNA form, the CDR3 reads TGTGCCAGCGCAGGGGGCGGGACTGAAGCTTTCTTT. Translated, it gives CASAGGGTEAFF.

This chain connects TRBV7-9 to TRBJ1-2, with 9 bases fitting TRBD1. Germline V CDR1 and CDR2: SEHNR, FQNEAQ (reference sequence). Germline trimming cut 3 bases from V and 7 bases from J; bases unmatched to any gene: 15. The CDR3 totals 17 residues. The CDR3 sequence is CASSFLNDRDRVPGYTF. The CDR3 DNA is TGTGCCAGCAGCTTCCTAAATGACCGGGACAGGGTCCCTGGCTACACCTTC.

V gene TRBV30 combines with J gene TRBJ2-1; 9 nucleotides agree with TRBD2. CDR1 is GTSNPN and CDR2 is SVGIG in the germline V gene (reference sequence). Trimming took 3 bases from V and 3 from J; bases not matched to a gene: 3. This CDR3 is built from 14 residues. CDR3 region: CAWRTSGNYNEQFF. As DNA, the CDR3 is TGTGCCTGGAGGACTAGCGGTAACTACAATGAGCAGTTCTTC.

CDR3 sequence reads: CASSLAGGSAFF. DNA of the CDR3: TGTGCCAGCAGTCTCGCAGGTGGTTCGGCTTTCTTT. This chain connects TRBV6-6 to TRBJ1-1; D is uncertain. Germline-derived CDR1 and CDR2 are MNHNY and SVGAGI (reference sequence). Trimming pared 5 bases from V and 11 bases from J, leaving 15 bases between. This CDR3 spans 12 amino acids.

The chain is built from TRBV30 and TRBJ1-2; D unclear. The CDR3 extends over 14 amino acids. Trimming shortened V by 6 bases and J by 9 bases, and 23 bases separated the two germline ends. Germline lookup yields CDR1 GTSNPN and CDR2 SVGIG (reference sequence). This CDR3 reads CACLGRQLLMSYTF. The CDR3 DNA reads as TGTGCCTGTCTAGGACGGCAGCTTCTTATGAGCTACACCTTC.